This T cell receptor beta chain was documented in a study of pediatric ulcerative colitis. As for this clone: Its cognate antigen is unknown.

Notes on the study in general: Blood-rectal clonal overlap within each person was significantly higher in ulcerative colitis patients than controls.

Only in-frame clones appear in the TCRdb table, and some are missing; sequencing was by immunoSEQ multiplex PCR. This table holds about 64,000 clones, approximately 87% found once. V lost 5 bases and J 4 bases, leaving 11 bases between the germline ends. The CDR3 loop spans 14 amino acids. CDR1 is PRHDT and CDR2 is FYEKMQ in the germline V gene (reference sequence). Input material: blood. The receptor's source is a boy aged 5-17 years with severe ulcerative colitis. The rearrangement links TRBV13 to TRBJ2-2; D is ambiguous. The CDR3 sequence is CASSHRGATGELFF. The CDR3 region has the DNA TGTGCCAGCAGCCATCGAGGAGCCACCGGGGAGCTGTTTTTT.